The 18 T cell receptor beta chains listed next were all sequenced from one sample in a study of blood T cell repertoires in COVID-19. The table came from immunoSEQ multiplex PCR; TCRdb's copy has only in-frame clones and leaves some out. The table lists about 170,000 clones, 79% of them singletons. The sequencing input was PBMCs or T cells enriched from blood (not recorded which). These receptors were obtained from a woman in her 70s in a cohort exposed to, infected with or recovered from COVID-19 (not recorded which).

This chain connects TRBV9 to TRBJ2-2, with 7 bases lining up with TRBD1. CDR3 length: 16 amino acids. Trimming cost V 3 bases and J 0 bases; bases outside gene matches: 5. The germline CDR1 and CDR2 sequences are SGDLS and YYNGEE. The CDR3 region is CASSARQGANTGELFF. CDR3 in DNA: TGTGCCAGCAGCGCCCGACAGGGAGCGAACACCGGGGAGCTGTTTTTT.

V gene TRBV28 combines with J gene TRBJ1-5, with TRBD1 matching 9 bases. In germline, CDR1 is MDHEN, CDR2 SYDVKM. Trimming at V came to 5 bases and at J to 4 bases, leaving 6 bases not matched to a gene. The CDR3 spans 15 residues. The CDR3 DNA sequence: TGTGCCAGCAGTACAACAGGGGGCCCTAATCAGCCCCAGCATTTT. This gives the protein CASSTTGGPNQPQHF. Full variable domain (outside the CDR3, taken from reference TRBV28 and TRBJ1-5): DVKVTQSSRYLVKRTGEKVFLECVQDMDHENMFWYRQDPGLGLRLIYFSYDVKMKEKGDIPEGYSVSREKKERFSLILESASTNQTSMYLCASSTTGGPNQPQHFGDGTRLSIL.

This clone was detected a few times. The chain employs TRBV15 and TRBJ2-2, with D tentatively TRBD2 (6 bases). The CDR3 is made up of 16 amino acids. In germline, CDR1 is LNHNV, CDR2 YYDKDF (reference sequence). V lost 2 bases to trimming and J lost 3 bases, with 13 bases between them. The CDR3 spells CATSRSGGVYTGELFF. CDR3 nucleotide sequence: TGTGCCACCAGCAGATCTGGAGGGGTCTACACCGGGGAGCTGTTTTTT.

The chain has TRBV19 and TRBJ2-5; TRBD2 matches 9 bases. The length of the CDR3 is 15 residues. Trimming took 3 bases from V and 1 from J; bases not matched to a gene: 3. Germline lookup yields CDR1 LNHDA and CDR2 SQIVND (reference sequence). The CDR3 DNA sequence: TGTGCCAGTAGTATGCGGGAGGGCCTCCAAGAGACCCAGTACTTC. Amino acids: CASSMREGLQETQYF.

This sequence joins TRBV18 and TRBJ2-5; D might be TRBD2 (6 bases). The CDR3 covers 15 residues. Between the trimmed V and J ends, which lost 3 bases and 3 bases, there was a span of 14 bases. Germline CDR1 reads KGHSH; CDR2 reads LQKENI. CDR3 DNA sequence: TGTGCCAGCTCACCTGGCTCCCCGGGGGAAGAGACCCAGTACTTC. The encoded protein is CASSPGSPGEETQYF.

V and J are TRBV5-1 and TRBJ1-2; 8 bases are a match to TRBD1. With V trimmed by 3 bases and J by 7 bases, 2 bases remained unmatched. The CDR3 contains 12 residues. Looked up from germline, CDR1 is SGHRS and CDR2 is YFSETQ. In DNA, the CDR3 is TGCGCCAGCAGCTGGACAGGGTCTGGCTACACCTTC. The encoded protein is CASSWTGSGYTF.

CDR3 in DNA: TGTGCCAGCAGAGAACAGGGTACCGAGCAGTACTTC. This gives the protein CASREQGTEQYF. This chain links TRBV28 with TRBJ2-7; a weak D match, TRBD1 (6 bases). This CDR3 contains 12 residues. V was cut by 6 bases and J by 6 bases, with 12 bases left in between. Germline V gene sequence: CDR1 MDHEN, CDR2 SYDVKM.

DNA of the CDR3: TGTGCCAGCAGCTTTGGCACTAGCGAGACCTACGAGCAGTACTTC. Translation: CASSFGTSETYEQYF. V gene TRBV5-4 combines with J gene TRBJ2-7; 7 bases fit TRBD2. V trimming: 2 bases; J trimming: 2 bases; junction bases outside the gene matches: 7. The CDR3 has 15 amino acids. Germline loops: CDR1 SGHNT, CDR2 YYREEE (reference sequence).

This clone was detected once. This chain links TRBV6-5 with TRBJ1-4; tentative D call: TRBD1 (5 bases). Trimming pared 6 bases from V and 2 bases from J, leaving 13 bases between. Germline V gene sequence: CDR1 MNHEY, CDR2 SVGAGI. The CDR3 loop spans 15 amino acids. The CDR3 DNA reads TGTGCCAGCAGAATAACCAGGGTCACTAATGAAAAACTGTTTTTT. This codes for CASRITRVTNEKLFF.

In regard to this clone: Since a much larger clone is just one base distant, this may be a read error. This chain uses TRBV27 with TRBJ2-3; 14 bases match TRBD2. The CDR3 length is 14 residues. Unmatched junction bases numbered 1, after V lost 7 bases and J lost 4 bases. In germline, CDR1 is MNHEY, CDR2 SMNVEV (reference sequence). The CDR3 DNA reads as TGTGCCAGCAAGGGACTAGCGGGAGCAGATACGCAGTATTTT. Amino acids: CASKGLAGADTQYF.

V usage is TRBV4-2 and J usage is TRBJ2-2, with D tentatively TRBD1 (6 bases). This CDR3 has 13 amino acids. With 4 bases removed from V and 6 bases from J, the gap between germline ends came to 9 bases. Germline V CDR1 and CDR2: LGHNA, YNFKEQ. CDR3 nucleotides: TGTGCCAGCAGCCGTACAGGGTCCGGGGAGCTGTTTTTT. Amino acids: CASSRTGSGELFF.

The table lists this clone with a count of one. V gene TRBV15 combines with J gene TRBJ1-1; no clear D. This CDR3 contains 15 residues. Trimming removed 1 base at V and 6 bases at J, with 15 bases between. CDR1 is LNHNV and CDR2 is YYDKDF in the germline V gene (reference sequence). CDR3 region: CATSRAASGNSEAFF. As DNA, the CDR3 is TGTGCCACCAGCAGAGCTGCAAGCGGAAACTCTGAAGCTTTCTTT.

This rearrangement joins TRBV12-3 or TRBV12-4 to TRBJ1-1; 7 bases match TRBD1. The junction had 12 bases not matched to a gene; V was cut back by 6 bases and J by 11 bases. CDR3 length: 13 amino acids. CDR3 residues: CASSPDRRRGAFF. CDR3 nucleotide sequence: TGTGCCAGCAGCCCGGACAGGCGCCGGGGTGCTTTCTTT.

V is TRBV19 and J is TRBJ2-1; 9 positions agree with TRBD1. J lost 5 bases, V lost 5 bases, and 13 bases had no gene match. The CDR3 length is 17 residues. CDR1 and CDR2 from the germline V gene are LNHDA and SQIVND (reference sequence). The DNA for the CDR3 is TGTGCCAGTAGTTCCCGCTCCGGGACAGGGACCCACAATGAGCAGTTCTTC. This sequence encodes CASSSRSGTGTHNEQFF.

The rearrangement uses TRBV3-1 (or the pseudogene TRBV3-2) and TRBJ2-1, with TRBD1 identical over 9 bases. This CDR3 contains 16 residues. V dropped 2 bases and J dropped 7; count of bases not matched to a gene: 9. CDR1 and CDR2 from the germline V gene are LGHDT and YNNKEL (reference sequence). Written as DNA, the CDR3 is TGTGCCAGCAGCCAATGGGGGGGGACAGGGCATAATGAGCAGTTCTTC. Protein sequence: CASSQWGGTGHNEQFF.

To note about this clone: An end of the junction differs from the germline gene, which may be a read error. This chain uses TRBV7-7 with TRBJ2-2; D unresolved. The CDR3 length is 16 residues. Germline V lookup: CDR1 SSHAT, CDR2 FNYEAQ (reference sequence). This chain's CDR3 is CASSSSAGSNTGELFF. The CDR3 DNA sequence: TGTGCTAGCAGCTCAAGTGCAGGCTCGAACACCGGGGAGCTGTTTTTT.

The chain recombines TRBV12-3 or TRBV12-4 with TRBJ2-1, with 7 positions matching TRBD1. J lost 7 bases, V lost 6 bases, and 6 bases had no gene match. The CDR3 is made up of 13 amino acids. The CDR3 nucleotides are TGTGCCAGCAGAGTGACAGGGTCGAATGAGCAGTTCTTC. Protein: CASRVTGSNEQFF.

This chain links TRBV18 with TRBJ2-2, with D hard to call. This CDR3 comprises 13 residues. V was cut by 3 bases and J by 6 bases, with 8 bases left in between. Germline V CDR1 and CDR2: KGHSH, LQKENI. Here the CDR3 DNA reads TGTGCCAGCTCACCGTCAACTTCCGGGGAGCTGTTTTTT. This encodes CASSPSTSGELFF.